What follows is one T cell receptor beta chain and its context. As yet, its antigen is unknown. The primer mix had 60 Vbeta and 13 Jbeta primers. Assay: immunoSEQ multiplex PCR; the TCRdb copy retains only in-frame clones and omits some. The sample records some 150,000 clones, about four fifths being singletons. The CDR3 spans 14 residues. The ends were cut back, 1 base at V and 0 bases at J, with 7 bases in the middle. Looked up from germline, CDR1 is SGHRS and CDR2 is YFSETQ. These data originate in a study of cytomegalovirus exposure and HLA in healthy donors. Findings and caveats of the study: Reported performance of the classifier showed diagnosis of cytomegalovirus status with high specificity and sensitivity. When the data were analyzed later, several of the most significant clusters appeared to be linked to common viral pathogens. Earlier results showed most TCR beta V segments being productive about 87% or about 30% of the time. In a later analysis, V- and J-gene trimming of beta chains associated with a DCLRE1C missense variant, replicated independently.

The rearrangement uses TRBV5-1 and TRBJ1-1, with D hard to call. The TCR originated in a man between 18 and 29 years old in good health and CMV-seronegative. The sample was PBMCs. The DNA of the CDR3 is TGCGCCAGCAGCTTGAATTCGGTGAACACTGAAGCTTTCTTT. Encoded protein: CASSLNSVNTEAFF.